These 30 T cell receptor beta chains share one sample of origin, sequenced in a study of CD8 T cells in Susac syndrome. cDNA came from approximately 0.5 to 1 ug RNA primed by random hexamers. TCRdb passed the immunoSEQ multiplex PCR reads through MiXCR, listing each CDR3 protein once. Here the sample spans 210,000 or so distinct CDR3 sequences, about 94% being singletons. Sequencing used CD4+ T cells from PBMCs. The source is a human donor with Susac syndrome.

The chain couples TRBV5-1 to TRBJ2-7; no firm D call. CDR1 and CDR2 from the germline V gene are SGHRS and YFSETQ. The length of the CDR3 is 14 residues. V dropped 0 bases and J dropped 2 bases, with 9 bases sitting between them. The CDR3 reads CASSLDRLTYEQYF. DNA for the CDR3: TGCGCCAGCAGCTTGGACAGACTGACCTACGAGCAGTACTTC.

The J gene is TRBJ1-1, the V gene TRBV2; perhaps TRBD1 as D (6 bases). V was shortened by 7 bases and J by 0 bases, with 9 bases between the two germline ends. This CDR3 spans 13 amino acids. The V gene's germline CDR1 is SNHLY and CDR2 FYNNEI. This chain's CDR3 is CASIQGVNTEAFF. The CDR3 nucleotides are TGTGCCAGCATACAGGGAGTGAACACTGAAGCTTTCTTT.

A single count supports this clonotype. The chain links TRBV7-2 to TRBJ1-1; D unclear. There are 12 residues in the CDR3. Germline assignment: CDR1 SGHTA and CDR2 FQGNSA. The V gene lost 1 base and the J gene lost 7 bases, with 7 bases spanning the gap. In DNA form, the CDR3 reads TGTGCCAGCAGCTTAGACGAGGGTGAAGCTTTCTTT. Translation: CASSLDEGEAFF.

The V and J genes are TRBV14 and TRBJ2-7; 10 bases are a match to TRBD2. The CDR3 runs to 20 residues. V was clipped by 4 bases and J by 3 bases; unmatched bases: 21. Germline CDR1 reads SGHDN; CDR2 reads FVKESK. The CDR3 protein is CASSPTRAERGGPTYYEQYF. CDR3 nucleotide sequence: TGTGCCAGCAGCCCGACTCGGGCGGAGCGGGGGGGCCCAACCTACTACGAGCAGTACTTC.

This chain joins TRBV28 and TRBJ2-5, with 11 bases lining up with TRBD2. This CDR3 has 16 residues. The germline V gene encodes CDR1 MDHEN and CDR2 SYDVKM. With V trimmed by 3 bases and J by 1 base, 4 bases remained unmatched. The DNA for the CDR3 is TGTGCCAGCAGTTTCGGGCTAGCGGGGGGCCAAGAGACCCAGTACTTC. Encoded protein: CASSFGLAGGQETQYF.

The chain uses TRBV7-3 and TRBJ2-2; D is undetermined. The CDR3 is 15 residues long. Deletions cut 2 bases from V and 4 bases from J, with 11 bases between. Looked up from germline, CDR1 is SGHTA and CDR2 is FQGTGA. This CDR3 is CASSLGSLSTGELFF. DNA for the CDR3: TGTGCCAGCAGCTTAGGGTCTTTGAGCACCGGGGAGCTGTTTTTT.

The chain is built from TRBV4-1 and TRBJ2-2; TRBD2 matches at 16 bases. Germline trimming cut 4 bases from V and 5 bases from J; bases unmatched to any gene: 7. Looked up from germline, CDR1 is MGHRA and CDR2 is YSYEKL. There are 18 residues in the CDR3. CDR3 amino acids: CASSPGTSGGADTGELFF. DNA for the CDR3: TGCGCCAGCAGCCCCGGGACTAGCGGGGGGGCGGATACCGGGGAGCTGTTTTTT.

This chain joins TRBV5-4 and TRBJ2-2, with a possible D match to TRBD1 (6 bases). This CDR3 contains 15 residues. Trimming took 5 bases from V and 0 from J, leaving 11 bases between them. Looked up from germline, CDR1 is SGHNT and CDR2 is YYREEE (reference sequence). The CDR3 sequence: CASRLQGTNTGELFF. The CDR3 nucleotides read TGTGCCAGCAGACTGCAGGGGACGAACACCGGGGAGCTGTTTTTT.

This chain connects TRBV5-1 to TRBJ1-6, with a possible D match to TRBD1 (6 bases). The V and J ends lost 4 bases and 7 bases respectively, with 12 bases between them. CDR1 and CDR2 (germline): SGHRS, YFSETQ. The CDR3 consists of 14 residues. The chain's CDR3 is CASSRDRTNSPLHF. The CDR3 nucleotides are TGCGCCAGCAGCCGTGACAGGACCAATTCACCCCTCCACTTT. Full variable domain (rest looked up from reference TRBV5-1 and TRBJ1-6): KAGVTQTPRYLIKTRGQQVTLSCSPISGHRSVSWYQQTPGQGLQFLFEYFSETQRNKGNFPGRFSGRQFSNSRSEMNVSTLELGDSALYLCASSRDRTNSPLHFGNGTRLTVT.

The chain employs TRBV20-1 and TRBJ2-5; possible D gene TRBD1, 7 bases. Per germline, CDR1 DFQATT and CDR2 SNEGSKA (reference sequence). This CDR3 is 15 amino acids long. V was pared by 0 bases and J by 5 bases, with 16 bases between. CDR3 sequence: CSARDYPGGSETQYF. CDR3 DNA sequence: TGCAGTGCTAGAGATTACCCAGGGGGGAGTGAGACCCAGTACTTC.

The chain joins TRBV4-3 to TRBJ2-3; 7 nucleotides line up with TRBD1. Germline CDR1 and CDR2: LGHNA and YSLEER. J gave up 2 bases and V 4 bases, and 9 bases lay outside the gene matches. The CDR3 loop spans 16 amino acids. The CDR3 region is CASSPLPGGYTDTQYF. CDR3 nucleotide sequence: TGCGCCAGCAGCCCTCTGCCAGGGGGTTACACAGATACGCAGTATTTT.

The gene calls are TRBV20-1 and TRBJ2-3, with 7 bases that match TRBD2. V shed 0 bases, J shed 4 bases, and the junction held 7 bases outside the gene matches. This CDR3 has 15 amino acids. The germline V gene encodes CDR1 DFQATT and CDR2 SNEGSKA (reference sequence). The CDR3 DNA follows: TGCAGTGCTAGAGATTGGGCGGGGGAATCAGATACGCAGTATTTT. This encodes CSARDWAGESDTQYF.

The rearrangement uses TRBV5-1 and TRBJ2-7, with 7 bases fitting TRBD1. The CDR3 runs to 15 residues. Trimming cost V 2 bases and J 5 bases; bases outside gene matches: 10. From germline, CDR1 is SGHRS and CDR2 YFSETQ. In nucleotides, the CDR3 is TGCGCCAGCAGCTTATCATCGACAGGGTATCACGAGCAGTACTTC. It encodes CASSLSSTGYHEQYF. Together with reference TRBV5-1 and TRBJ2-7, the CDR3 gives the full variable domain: KAGVTQTPRYLIKTRGQQVTLSCSPISGHRSVSWYQQTPGQGLQFLFEYFSETQRNKGNFPGRFSGRQFSNSRSEMNVSTLELGDSALYLCASSLSSTGYHEQYFGPGTRLTVT.

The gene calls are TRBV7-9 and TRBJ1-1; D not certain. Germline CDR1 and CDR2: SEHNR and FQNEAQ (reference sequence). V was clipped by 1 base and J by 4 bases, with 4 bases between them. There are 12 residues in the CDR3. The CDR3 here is CASSLGLTEAFF. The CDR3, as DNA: TGTGCCAGCAGCTTAGGGCTCACTGAAGCTTTCTTT.

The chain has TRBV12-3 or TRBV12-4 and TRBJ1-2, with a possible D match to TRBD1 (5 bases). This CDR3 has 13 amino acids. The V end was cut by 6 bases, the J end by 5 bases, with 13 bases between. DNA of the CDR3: TGTGCCAGCAGCTCCGACAGTCAATATGGCTACACCTTC. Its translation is CASSSDSQYGYTF.

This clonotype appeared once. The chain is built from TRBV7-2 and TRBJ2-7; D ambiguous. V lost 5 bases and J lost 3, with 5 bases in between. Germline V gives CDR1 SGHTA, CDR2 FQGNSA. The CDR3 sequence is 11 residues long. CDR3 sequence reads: CASSAFYEQYF. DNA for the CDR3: TGTGCCAGCAGCGCATTCTACGAGCAGTACTTC. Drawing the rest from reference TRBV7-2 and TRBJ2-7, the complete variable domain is GAGVSQSPSNKVTEKGKDVELRCDPISGHTALYWYRQSLGQGLEFLIYFQGNSAPDKSGLPSDRFSAERTGGSVSTLTIQRTQQEDSAVYLCASSAFYEQYFGPGTRLTVT.

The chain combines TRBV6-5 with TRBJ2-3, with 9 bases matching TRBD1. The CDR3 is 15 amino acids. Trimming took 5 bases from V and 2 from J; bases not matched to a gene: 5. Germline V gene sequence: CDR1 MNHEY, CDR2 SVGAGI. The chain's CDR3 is CASSDRGGTTDTQYF. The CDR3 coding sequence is TGTGCCAGCAGTGACAGGGGGGGGACCACAGATACGCAGTATTTT.

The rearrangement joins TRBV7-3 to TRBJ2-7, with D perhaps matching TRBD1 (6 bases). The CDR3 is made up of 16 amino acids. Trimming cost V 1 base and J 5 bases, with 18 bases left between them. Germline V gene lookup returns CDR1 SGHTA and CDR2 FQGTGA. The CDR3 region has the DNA TGTGCCAGCAGCTTAAGTCACAAGGCAGGGGTGGACGAGCAGTACTTC. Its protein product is CASSLSHKAGVDEQYF.

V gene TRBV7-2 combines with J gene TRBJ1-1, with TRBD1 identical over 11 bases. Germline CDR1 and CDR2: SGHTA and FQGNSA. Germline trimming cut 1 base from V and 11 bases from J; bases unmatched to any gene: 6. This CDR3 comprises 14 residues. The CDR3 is CASSLGGGQGDAFF. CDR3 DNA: TGTGCCAGCAGCTTAGGAGGGGGACAGGGGGACGCTTTCTTT.

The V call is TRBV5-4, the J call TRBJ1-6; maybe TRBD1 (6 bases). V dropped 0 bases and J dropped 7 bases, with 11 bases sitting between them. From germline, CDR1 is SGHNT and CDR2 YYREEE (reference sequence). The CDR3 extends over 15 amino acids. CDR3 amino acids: CASSLAGGPNSPLHF. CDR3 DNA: TGTGCCAGCAGCTTGGCTGGGGGCCCCAATTCACCCCTCCACTTT.

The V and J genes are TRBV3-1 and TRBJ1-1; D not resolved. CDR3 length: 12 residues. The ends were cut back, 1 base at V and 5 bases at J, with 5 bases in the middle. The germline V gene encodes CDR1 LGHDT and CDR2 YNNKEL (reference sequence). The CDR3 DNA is TGTGCCAGCAGCCAAGTGGAGACTGAAGCTTTCTTT. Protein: CASSQVETEAFF.

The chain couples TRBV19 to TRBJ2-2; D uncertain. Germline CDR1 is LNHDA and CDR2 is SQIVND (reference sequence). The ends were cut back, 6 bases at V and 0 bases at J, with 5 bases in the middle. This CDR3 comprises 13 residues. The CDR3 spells CASRTANTGELFF. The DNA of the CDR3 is TGTGCCAGTAGAACGGCGAACACCGGGGAGCTGTTTTTT.

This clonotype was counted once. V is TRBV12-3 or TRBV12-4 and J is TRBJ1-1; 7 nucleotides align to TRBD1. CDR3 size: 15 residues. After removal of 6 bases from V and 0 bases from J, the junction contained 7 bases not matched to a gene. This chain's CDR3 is CASSPGQTLNTEAFF. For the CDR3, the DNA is TGTGCCAGCAGCCCGGGACAGACTTTGAACACTGAAGCTTTCTTT.

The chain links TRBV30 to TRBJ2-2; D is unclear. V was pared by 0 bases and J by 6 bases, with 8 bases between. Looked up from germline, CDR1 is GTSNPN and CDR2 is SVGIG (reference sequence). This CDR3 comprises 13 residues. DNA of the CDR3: TGTGCCTGGAGTGTACGAAGCTCCGGGGAGCTGTTTTTT. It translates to CAWSVRSSGELFF.

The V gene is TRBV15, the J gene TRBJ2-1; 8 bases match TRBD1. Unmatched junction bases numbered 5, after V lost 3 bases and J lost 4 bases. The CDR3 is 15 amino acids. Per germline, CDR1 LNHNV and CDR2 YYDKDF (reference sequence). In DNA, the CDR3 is TGTGCCACCAGCAGTGCCCAGGGGGCGTACAATGAGCAGTTCTTC. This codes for CATSSAQGAYNEQFF.

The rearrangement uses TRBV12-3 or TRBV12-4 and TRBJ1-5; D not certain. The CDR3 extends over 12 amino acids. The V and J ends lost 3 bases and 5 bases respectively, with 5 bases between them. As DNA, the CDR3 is TGTGCCAGCAGTTTCCAGGATCAGCCCCAGCATTTT. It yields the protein CASSFQDQPQHF.

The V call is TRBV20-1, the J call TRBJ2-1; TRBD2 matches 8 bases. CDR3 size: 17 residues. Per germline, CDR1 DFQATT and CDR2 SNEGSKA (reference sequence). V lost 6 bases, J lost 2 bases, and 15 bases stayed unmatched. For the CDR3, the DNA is TGCAGTGCCGACCCCCAATTTAGCGGGGAAACCTACAATGAGCAGTTCTTC. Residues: CSADPQFSGETYNEQFF.

The CDR3 here is CASSLNPTGSTEAFF. The DNA for the CDR3 is TGTGCCAGCAGCCTAAACCCGACAGGGTCCACTGAAGCTTTCTTT. V usage is TRBV7-2 and J usage is TRBJ1-1; 7 bases are shared with TRBD1. The germline gives CDR1 SGHTA, CDR2 FQGNSA. V lost 5 bases and J lost 4; bases outside the gene matches: 10. This CDR3 is built from 15 residues.

CDR3 nucleotide sequence: TGTGCCATCAGTGACAAGGGGGTCACAGATACGCAGTATTTT. Residues: CAISDKGVTDTQYF. This chain joins TRBV10-3 and TRBJ2-3; the D gene is possibly TRBD1 (6 bases). CDR3 size: 14 residues. Germline CDR1 is ENHRY and CDR2 is SYGVKD. Trimming removed 3 bases from V and 2 bases from J, with 9 bases in between.

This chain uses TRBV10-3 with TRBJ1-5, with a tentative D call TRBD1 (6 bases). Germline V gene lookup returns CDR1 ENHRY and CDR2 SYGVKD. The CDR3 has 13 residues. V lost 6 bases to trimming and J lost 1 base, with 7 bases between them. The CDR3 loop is CAIRGASNQPQHF. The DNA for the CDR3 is TGTGCCATCAGGGGGGCGAGCAATCAGCCCCAGCATTTT.